This is a list of T cell receptor beta chains from one sample in a study of OX40 agonist ivuxolimab in advanced cancers. Assay: immunoSEQ multiplex PCR; the TCRdb copy retains only in-frame clones and omits some. The repertoire includes about 62,000 clones, 79% of them detected once, and 9.5% to 13% sits in the top ten. The material sequenced was CD4+ or CD8+ T cells sorted from blood, taken in a trial of the OX40 agonist ivuxolimab. These receptors were collected from an adult with an advanced solid tumor such as melanoma, head and neck, liver or kidney cancer. Both conserved end residues are part of each CDR3. D genes are given only for firm matches. Size is omitted from some rows. Given values are once, few, many or a class for expanded clones.

CDR3: CASSLGSGRGRTYEQYF
DNA: TGTGCCAGCAGCTTAGGGAGTGGCCGCGGGCGCACCTACGAGCAGTACTTC
J: TRBJ2-7
V: TRBV7-6
D: NA
size: few

CDR3: CASSQDYASSGNTIYF
DNA: TGCGCCAGCAGCCAAGATTATGCGAGCTCTGGAAACACCATATATTTT
J: TRBJ1-3
V: TRBV4-3
D: NA
size: NA

CDR3: CASSFGTDYEQYF
DNA: TGTGCCAGCAGCTTCGGGACAGACTACGAGCAGTACTTC
J: TRBJ2-7
V: TRBV7-2
D: TRBD1
size: NA

CDR3: CASSRTSGILIEQFF
DNA: TGTGCCAGCAGCCGGACTAGCGGGATCCTTATAGAGCAGTTCTTC
J: TRBJ2-1
V: TRBV7-9
D: TRBD2
size: NA

CDR3: CASNSNYGYTF
DNA: TGTGCCAGCAATAGTAACTATGGCTACACCTTC
J: TRBJ1-2
V: TRBV28
D: NA
size: NA

CDR3: CSVSPGGLVEQYF
DNA: TGCAGCGTTTCCCCAGGGGGCTTGGTCGAGCAGTACTTC
J: TRBJ2-7
V: TRBV29-1
D: TRBD1
size: NA

CDR3: CASSLETVSSYEQYF
DNA: TGTGCCAGCAGCTTAGAAACCGTTAGCTCCTACGAGCAGTACTTC
J: TRBJ2-7
V: TRBV11-2
D: NA
size: NA

CDR3: CASSLNSHTIYF
DNA: TGTGCCAGCAGTTTGAACTCTCACACCATATATTTT
J: TRBJ1-3
V: TRBV28
D: NA
size: NA

CDR3: CASSFYSGGMNTEAFF
DNA: TGCGCCAGCAGCTTTTATTCTGGTGGGATGAACACTGAAGCTTTCTTT
J: TRBJ1-1
V: TRBV5-1
D: NA
size: NA

CDR3: CASSITGITDTQYF
DNA: TGTGCCAGCAGTATTACAGGGATCACAGATACGCAGTATTTT
J: TRBJ2-3
V: TRBV28
D: NA
size: few

CDR3: CSVATGRAEAFF
DNA: TGCAGCGTCGCCACAGGTCGAGCTGAAGCTTTCTTT
J: TRBJ1-1
V: TRBV29-1
D: NA
size: NA

CDR3: CASSYRGPDTQYF
DNA: TGTGCCAGCAGTTATAGGGGGCCAGATACGCAGTATTTT
J: TRBJ2-3
V: TRBV6-5
D: TRBD1
size: NA

CDR3: CAWSPQETQYF
DNA: TGTGCCTGGAGTCCGCAAGAGACCCAGTACTTC
J: TRBJ2-5
V: TRBV30
D: NA
size: NA

CDR3: CASSPKDSPYQPQHF
DNA: TGCGCCAGCAGCCCTAAGGACAGCCCCTATCAGCCCCAGCATTTT
J: TRBJ1-5
V: TRBV10-1
D: NA
size: NA

CDR3: CASSLRGLLAEAFF
DNA: TGTGCCAGCAGTCTTAGGGGGCTCTTGGCTGAAGCTTTCTTT
J: TRBJ1-1
V: TRBV27
D: TRBD1
size: NA

CDR3: CASSLAARQNEQFF
DNA: TGTGCCAGCAGCTTAGCGGCTAGGCAGAATGAGCAGTTCTTC
J: TRBJ2-1
V: TRBV7-8
D: NA
size: NA

CDR3: CASSPSRQGIQFF
DNA: TGCGCCAGCAGCCCCTCTCGGCAGGGCATACAGTTCTTC
J: TRBJ2-1
V: TRBV4-3
D: NA
size: NA

CDR3: CAISVGEHEQYF
DNA: TGTGCCATCAGTGTAGGAGAGCACGAGCAGTACTTC
J: TRBJ2-7
V: TRBV10-3
D: NA
size: NA

CDR3: CSVKTSGETQYF
DNA: TGCAGCGTTAAGACTAGCGGGGAGACCCAGTACTTC
J: TRBJ2-5
V: TRBV29-1
D: TRBD2
size: NA

CDR3: CASSLTGTDTQYF
DNA: TGTGCCAGCAGCTTAACTGGGACAGATACGCAGTATTTT
J: TRBJ2-3
V: TRBV7-3
D: NA
size: NA

CDR3: CASSLGTDTQYF
DNA: TGTGCCAGCAGCTTAGGGACAGATACGCAGTATTTT
J: TRBJ2-3
V: TRBV7-8
D: NA
size: NA

CDR3: CASSQQLAGPYEQYF
DNA: TGCGCCAGCAGCCAGCAGCTAGCGGGCCCCTACGAGCAGTACTTC
J: TRBJ2-7
V: TRBV4-3
D: TRBD2
size: NA

CDR3: CASSFGLAGGEQYF
DNA: TGTGCCAGCAGTTTCGGACTAGCGGGCGGCGAGCAGTACTTC
J: TRBJ2-7
V: TRBV6-5
D: TRBD2
size: NA

CDR3: CASSEAQGALYEQYF
DNA: TGTGCCAGCAGTGAAGCCCAGGGGGCTTTGTACGAGCAGTACTTC
J: TRBJ2-7
V: TRBV6-1
D: TRBD1
size: NA

CDR3: CASSLLRTASYEQYF
DNA: TGTGCCAGCAGCTTGCTACGGACAGCCTCCTACGAGCAGTACTTC
J: TRBJ2-7
V: TRBV7-8
D: NA
size: NA

CDR3: CASSHPGLTNEQFF
DNA: TGTGCCAGCAGCCACCCGGGACTTACCAATGAGCAGTTCTTC
J: TRBJ2-1
V: TRBV7-8
D: NA
size: once

CDR3: CASSLPGGSYNSPLHF
DNA: TGTGCCAGCAGTTTGCCAGGGGGCTCTTATAATTCACCCCTCCACTTT
J: TRBJ1-6
V: TRBV28
D: TRBD1
size: NA

CDR3: CASSPRDLGELFF
DNA: TGTGCCAGCTCACCACGGGACCTCGGGGAGCTGTTTTTT
J: TRBJ2-2
V: TRBV18
D: NA
size: NA

CDR3: CASSVNPLGDTQYF
DNA: TGTGCCAGCAGCGTAAACCCCCTAGGGGATACGCAGTATTTT
J: TRBJ2-3
V: TRBV9
D: NA
size: NA

CDR3: CASSLELSSEQFF
DNA: TGTGCCAGCAGCTTAGAGTTGTCCTCTGAGCAGTTCTTC
J: TRBJ2-1
V: TRBV7-2
D: NA
size: NA

CDR3: CASSPQDRNTQYF
DNA: TGTGCCAGCTCACCACAGGACAGAAATACGCAGTATTTT
J: TRBJ2-3
V: TRBV18
D: NA
size: NA

CDR3: CASSPNPAGELFF
DNA: TGTGCCAGCAGCCCCAACCCGGCCGGGGAGCTGTTTTTT
J: TRBJ2-2
V: TRBV7-3
D: NA
size: NA

CDR3: CASSFGQGAIRGDGYTF
DNA: TGTGCCAGCAGTTTTGGACAGGGGGCAATCCGGGGTGATGGCTACACCTTC
J: TRBJ1-2
V: TRBV28
D: TRBD1
size: NA

CDR3: CASSIEGRGLPYNEQFF
DNA: TGTGCCAGCAGCATAGAAGGTAGGGGACTACCCTACAATGAGCAGTTCTTC
J: TRBJ2-1
V: TRBV11-2
D: TRBD2
size: NA

CDR3: CATAGDRGNSPLHF
DNA: TGTGCCACTGCCGGGGACCGCGGTAATTCACCCCTCCACTTT
J: TRBJ1-6
V: TRBV6-5
D: NA
size: NA

CDR3: CASSPAGGEQYF
DNA: TGTGCCAGCAGCCCAGCGGGAGGCGAGCAGTACTTC
J: TRBJ2-7
V: TRBV5-4
D: TRBD2
size: NA

CDR3: CASSLGTAANYGYTF
DNA: TGCGCCAGCAGCCTAGGGACGGCAGCTAACTATGGCTACACCTTC
J: TRBJ1-2
V: TRBV4-3
D: NA
size: NA

CDR3: CASSLRTSGRYGDTQYF
DNA: TGTGCCAGCAGTCTCCGGACTAGCGGGAGGTACGGGGATACGCAGTATTTT
J: TRBJ2-3
V: TRBV27
D: TRBD2
size: NA

CDR3: CSVWDTEAFF
DNA: TGCAGCGTGTGGGACACTGAAGCTTTCTTT
J: TRBJ1-1
V: TRBV29-1
D: NA
size: NA

CDR3: CASSSGRESSYEQYF
DNA: TGTGCCAGCAGTTCGGGGCGGGAGAGCTCCTACGAGCAGTACTTC
J: TRBJ2-7
V: TRBV5-4
D: TRBD2
size: NA

CDR3: CASSLRRGQATISYNEQFF
DNA: TGCGCCAGCAGCTTGCGACGAGGACAGGCGACCATTTCCTACAATGAGCAGTTCTTC
J: TRBJ2-1
V: TRBV5-1
D: TRBD1
size: NA

CDR3: CASSPTGTEAFF
DNA: TGTGCCAGCTCACCCACAGGGACTGAAGCTTTCTTT
J: TRBJ1-1
V: TRBV18
D: NA
size: many

CDR3: CASSIDTVSYEQYF
DNA: TGTGCCAGTAGTATCGACACTGTCTCCTACGAGCAGTACTTC
J: TRBJ2-7
V: TRBV19
D: NA
size: NA

CDR3: CASSFRLAGGREQYF
DNA: TGTGCCAGCAGCTTCCGACTAGCGGGAGGTAGAGAGCAGTACTTC
J: TRBJ2-7
V: TRBV7-2
D: TRBD2
size: NA

CDR3: CASSWATANTEAFF
DNA: TGCGCCAGCAGCTGGGCGACAGCAAACACTGAAGCTTTCTTT
J: TRBJ1-1
V: TRBV5-1
D: NA
size: many

CDR3: CASSVGLAGNNEQFF
DNA: TGTGCCAGCAGCGTAGGCCTAGCGGGTAACAATGAGCAGTTCTTC
J: TRBJ2-1
V: TRBV9
D: TRBD2
size: NA

CDR3: CASTLLRNSNQPQHF
DNA: TGTGCCAGCACCTTATTAAGGAATAGCAATCAGCCCCAGCATTTT
J: TRBJ1-5
V: TRBV28
D: NA
size: few

CDR3: CASSLGTPESSYNSPLHF
DNA: TGTGCCAGCAGCTTGGGGACACCTGAGAGCTCCTATAATTCACCCCTCCACTTT
J: TRBJ1-6
V: TRBV7-9
D: NA
size: NA

CDR3: CASSSSRDRGNQPQHF
DNA: TGTGCCAGCAGTTCGTCCCGGGACAGGGGGAATCAGCCCCAGCATTTT
J: TRBJ1-5
V: TRBV2
D: TRBD1
size: few

CDR3: CASSSLLPTRTDTQYF
DNA: TGTGCCAGCAGCTCACTCCTCCCTACCCGCACAGATACGCAGTATTTT
J: TRBJ2-3
V: TRBV7-2
D: NA
size: NA

CDR3: CASSPGQGNTPF
DNA: TGTGCCAGCAGTCCGGGACAGGGGAATACCCCTTTT
J: TRBJ1-1
V: TRBV2
D: TRBD1
size: once

CDR3: CASSLAGVNTEAFF
DNA: TGTGCCAGCAGCTTAGCCGGGGTGAACACTGAAGCTTTCTTT
J: TRBJ1-1
V: TRBV7-9
D: NA
size: NA

CDR3: CTSSPPPRTGASCEQYF
DNA: TGCACCAGCAGCCCCCCCCCTCGCACAGGGGCGTCCTGCGAGCAGTACTTC
J: TRBJ2-7
V: TRBV1
D: NA
size: NA

CDR3: CASSVDRAGSRTYEQYF
DNA: TGCGCCAGCAGCGTCGACAGGGCGGGATCCAGGACCTACGAGCAGTACTTC
J: TRBJ2-7
V: TRBV4-3
D: NA
size: NA

CDR3: CASSQVETVEQFF
DNA: TGCGCCAGCAGCCAAGTAGAGACAGTTGAGCAGTTCTTC
J: TRBJ2-1
V: TRBV4-1
D: NA
size: NA

CDR3: CASSPSGTGQTMVYGYTF
DNA: TGCGCCAGCAGCCCCTCCGGGACGGGGCAGACTATGGTCTATGGCTACACCTTC
J: TRBJ1-2
V: TRBV11-2
D: NA
size: NA

CDR3: CASSGEETQYF
DNA: TGTGCCAGCTCCGGGGAAGAGACCCAGTACTTC
J: TRBJ2-5
V: TRBV7-6
D: NA
size: few

CDR3: CASRDGERPIPLYGYTF
DNA: TGTGCCAGCAGGGACGGAGAAAGACCAATCCCTCTCTATGGCTACACCTTC
J: TRBJ1-2
V: TRBV7-9
D: NA
size: NA

CDR3: CASSFRDSLNQPQHF
DNA: TGTGCCAGCAGCTTCCGGGACAGCCTTAATCAGCCCCAGCATTTT
J: TRBJ1-5
V: TRBV5-5
D: TRBD1
size: NA

CDR3: CASSLIVGEKLFF
DNA: TGCGCCAGCAGCTTGATTGTCGGTGAAAAACTGTTTTTT
J: TRBJ1-4
V: TRBV5-1
D: NA
size: once